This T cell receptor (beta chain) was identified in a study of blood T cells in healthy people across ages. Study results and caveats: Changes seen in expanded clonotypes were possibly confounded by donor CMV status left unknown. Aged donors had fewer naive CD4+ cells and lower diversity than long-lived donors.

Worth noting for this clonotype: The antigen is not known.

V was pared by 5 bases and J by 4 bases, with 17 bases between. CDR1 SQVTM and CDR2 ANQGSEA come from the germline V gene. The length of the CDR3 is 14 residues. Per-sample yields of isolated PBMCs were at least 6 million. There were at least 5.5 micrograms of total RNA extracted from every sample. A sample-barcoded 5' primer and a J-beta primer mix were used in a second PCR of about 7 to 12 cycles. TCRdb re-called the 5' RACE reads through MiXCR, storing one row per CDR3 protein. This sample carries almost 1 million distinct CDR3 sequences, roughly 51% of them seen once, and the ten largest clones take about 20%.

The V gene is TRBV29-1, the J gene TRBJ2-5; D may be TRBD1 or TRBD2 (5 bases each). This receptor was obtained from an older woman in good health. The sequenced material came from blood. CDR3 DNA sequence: TGCAGCGTTAATCGGCAGGGAGCGAGAGAGACCCAGTACTTC. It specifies CSVNRQGARETQYF. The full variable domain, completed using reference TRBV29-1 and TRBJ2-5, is SAVISQKPSRDICQRGTSLTIQCQVDSQVTMMFWYRQQPGQSLTLIATANQGSEATYESGFVIDKFPISRPNLTFSTLTVSNMSPEDSSIYLCSVNRQGARETQYFGPGTRLLVL.